These 29 T cell receptor beta chains originate from one sample sequenced in a study of blood T cell repertoires in COVID-19. Profiled with immunoSEQ multiplex PCR; TCRdb holds only in-frame clones, not every one. Of around 190,000 clones in the sample, approximately 85% were seen once. The sequencing input was peripheral blood. Receptors were obtained from a woman between 55 and 75 years old with acute or convalescent COVID-19.

The DNA of the CDR3 is TGTGCCAGCAGTAGGACAGGGAGGGCTGAAGCTTTCTTT. Amino acids: CASSRTGRAEAFF. The chain recombines TRBV28 with TRBJ1-1, with 8 positions matching TRBD1. The ends lost 5 bases at V and 6 bases at J; junction bases unmatched: 5. Germline CDR1 is MDHEN and CDR2 is SYDVKM. The CDR3 spans 13 residues.

For the CDR3, the DNA is TGTGCCATCAGTGTCGCCCCCGGGAGAGAGGGTGAGCAGTTCTTC. It specifies CAISVAPGREGEQFF. The genes are TRBV10-3 and TRBJ2-1; D perhaps matches TRBD2 (6 bases). Trimming took off 4 bases at V and 9 bases at J, with 19 bases between the two ends. The CDR3 has 15 residues. Looked up from germline, CDR1 is ENHRY and CDR2 is SYGVKD.

This CDR3 is CSVGTVVGEKLFF. The DNA for the CDR3 is TGCAGCGTCGGGACAGTAGTGGGAGAAAAACTGTTTTTT. The J gene is TRBJ1-4, the V gene TRBV29-1; TRBD1 matches 7 bases. The germline gives CDR1 SQVTM, CDR2 ANQGSEA. CDR3 length equals 13 residues. V was clipped by 6 bases and J by 8 bases; unmatched bases: 9.

J is TRBJ2-2 and V is TRBV5-1; D ambiguous. CDR3 length equals 15 residues. Germline V gene lookup returns CDR1 SGHRS and CDR2 YFSETQ. Trimming pared 1 base from V and 6 bases from J, leaving 13 bases between. This CDR3 reads CASSLSGFNAGELFF. The CDR3 nucleotides read TGCGCCAGCAGCTTGTCAGGTTTCAACGCCGGGGAGCTGTTTTTT.

The J gene is TRBJ1-2, the V gene TRBV5-1; no definite D call. CDR3 length: 13 amino acids. Germline V gene lookup returns CDR1 SGHRS and CDR2 YFSETQ. The V and J ends lost 0 bases and 7 bases respectively, with 10 bases between them. The CDR3 loop reads CASSLDPVSGYTF. The CDR3 DNA sequence: TGCGCCAGCAGCTTGGATCCAGTTTCTGGCTACACCTTC.

V usage is TRBV3-1 (or the pseudogene TRBV3-2) and J usage is TRBJ2-1; D is uncertain. Germline V gene data show CDR1 as LGHDT and CDR2 as YNNKEL (reference sequence). CDR3 length equals 15 residues. V was pared by 4 bases and J by 13 bases, with 23 bases between. The CDR3 DNA follows: TGTGCCAGCAGCCCGACACGCTCGACACGCGCTGATCAGTTCTTC. Its protein product is CASSPTRSTRADQFF.

This clone was detected once. V and J are TRBV6-1 and TRBJ2-1; perhaps TRBD2 as D (6 bases). The CDR3 loop spans 15 amino acids. Per the germline V gene, CDR1 is MNHNS and CDR2 is SASEGT. V was cut by 1 base and J by 0 bases, with 7 bases left in between. CDR3 amino acids: CASSEDSGSYNEQFF. CDR3 DNA sequence: TGTGCCAGCAGTGAAGATAGCGGCTCCTACAATGAGCAGTTCTTC.

The chain links TRBV15 to TRBJ1-4; D possibly corresponds to TRBD1 (5 bases). The length of the CDR3 is 14 residues. Trimming took off 1 base at V and 8 bases at J, with 11 bases between the two ends. Per germline, CDR1 LNHNV and CDR2 YYDKDF (reference sequence). CDR3: CATSRARTSEKLFF. In DNA form, the CDR3 reads TGTGCCACCAGCAGAGCACGGACATCCGAAAAACTGTTTTTT.

This clone was counted once. The chain employs TRBV30 and TRBJ1-2; the match to TRBD1 covers 7 bases. J was trimmed by 0 bases and V by 4 bases; bases with no gene match: 14. The CDR3 has 17 amino acids. Per the germline V gene, CDR1 is GTSNPN and CDR2 is SVGIG (reference sequence). The CDR3 DNA reads TGTGCCTGGAATTGGGGGCAGGGGGAAATATCTAACTATGGCTACACCTTC. This translates into CAWNWGQGEISNYGYTF. The complete variable domain, with remaining parts taken from reference TRBV30 and TRBJ1-2, reads SQTIHQWPATLVQPVGSPLSLECTVEGTSNPNLYWYRQAAGRGLQLLFYSVGIGQISSEVPQNLSASRPQDRQFILSSKKLLLSDSGFYLCAWNWGQGEISNYGYTFGSGTRLTVV.

The chain combines TRBV19 with TRBJ1-5; D perhaps matches TRBD1 (5 bases). Germline lookup yields CDR1 LNHDA and CDR2 SQIVND (reference sequence). V lost 5 bases and J lost 6, with 11 bases in between. The CDR3 is 13 amino acids. This CDR3 reads CASSRRGGQPQHF. DNA for the CDR3: TGTGCCAGTAGTCGGAGGGGTGGTCAGCCCCAGCATTTT.

The chain combines TRBV29-1 with TRBJ2-1, with TRBD2 matching over 8 bases. From germline, CDR1 is SQVTM and CDR2 ANQGSEA. This CDR3 is built from 12 residues. V lost 3 bases to trimming and J lost 7 bases; unmatched junction nucleotides: 2. CDR3: CSVDRGGNEQFF. CDR3 nucleotides: TGCAGCGTTGATCGGGGGGGGAATGAGCAGTTCTTC.

To note about this clone: Other DNA variants within this sample encode the same CDR3. The rearrangement joins TRBV20-1 to TRBJ1-1; D uncertain. The CDR3 contains 11 residues. Germline lookup yields CDR1 DFQATT and CDR2 SNEGSKA (reference sequence). Trimming shortened V by 1 base and J by 2 bases, and 2 bases separated the two germline ends. The CDR3 DNA sequence: TGCAGTGCTAGAGTAAACACTGAAGCTTTCTTT. Translation gives CSARVNTEAFF.

This rearrangement joins TRBV3-1 (or the pseudogene TRBV3-2) to TRBJ1-1, with TRBD1 as a possible D gene (6 bases). V shed 4 bases and J shed 1 base, with 10 bases lying between them. Looked up from germline, CDR1 is LGHDT and CDR2 is YNNKEL (reference sequence). CDR3 length: 14 residues. The CDR3, as DNA: TGTGCCAGCAGCCCCCTACAGGGGAACACTGAAGCTTTCTTT. Its protein is CASSPLQGNTEAFF.

V gene TRBV28 combines with J gene TRBJ2-4; D is unresolved. The CDR3 runs to 12 residues. The ends were cut back, 6 bases at V and 3 bases at J, with 6 bases in the middle. Germline CDR1 MDHEN, CDR2 SYDVKM. CDR3 sequence reads: CASSVIKNIQYF. The CDR3 DNA sequence: TGTGCCAGCAGCGTAATCAAAAACATTCAGTACTTC.

The count of this clone is one. The CDR3 loop reads CASSLRGYIYEQYF. The CDR3 DNA sequence: TGTGCCAGCAGCCTACGGGGGTACATCTACGAGCAGTACTTC. The chain links TRBV11-2 to TRBJ2-7; tentatively, D is TRBD2 (6 bases). The CDR3 is 14 amino acids. Germline lookup yields CDR1 SGHAT and CDR2 FQNNGV. The V gene lost 5 bases and the J gene lost 3 bases, with 14 bases spanning the gap.

The V and J genes are TRBV3-1 (or the pseudogene TRBV3-2) and TRBJ2-1; D unresolved. The length of the CDR3 is 11 residues. Germline V CDR1 and CDR2: LGHDT, YNNKEL (reference sequence). V dropped 4 bases and J dropped 9 bases, with 7 bases sitting between them. CDR3 sequence: CASSRGIEQFF. The CDR3 DNA reads as TGTGCCAGCAGCCGAGGAATTGAGCAGTTCTTC.

This clone appeared a single time. The same CDR3 arises from other DNA sequences in this sample as well. V and J are TRBV4-2 and TRBJ2-2, with unresolved D. Looked up from germline, CDR1 is LGHNA and CDR2 is YNFKEQ. The V and J ends lost 1 base and 8 bases respectively, with 5 bases between them. The CDR3 sequence is 12 residues long. The CDR3 DNA reads TGTGCCAGCAGCCAAGCGACAGGGGAGCTGTTTTTT. It codes for CASSQATGELFF.

J is TRBJ2-5 and V is TRBV5-1, with TRBD2 matching over 7 bases. The germline V gene has CDR1 SGHRS and CDR2 YFSETQ. The CDR3 consists of 15 residues. The V segment lost 0 bases and the J segment 5 bases; nucleotides outside the gene matches: 7. CDR3 in DNA: TGCGCCAGCAGCTTGGTCCCAGCGGGAAGGGAGACCCAGTACTTC. Translated: CASSLVPAGRETQYF.

The gene calls are TRBV2 and TRBJ1-1, with 7 bases matching TRBD1. The CDR3 consists of 15 residues. V shed 6 bases and J 0 bases; nucleotides not matched to a gene: 7. Germline V gene lookup returns CDR1 SNHLY and CDR2 FYNNEI. In DNA form, the CDR3 reads TGTGCCAGCAGATGGGACAGACTCATGAACACTGAAGCTTTCTTT. Protein: CASRWDRLMNTEAFF.

V gene TRBV19 combines with J gene TRBJ1-2; the match to TRBD1 covers 9 bases. Germline V gives CDR1 LNHDA, CDR2 SQIVND (reference sequence). V lost 7 bases, J lost 8 bases, and 20 bases stayed unmatched. This CDR3 contains 17 residues. CDR3 DNA: TGTGCCAGTACCCTTAGTTGGGACAGGGCTATTGGAGGAGGCTACACCTTC. It translates to CASTLSWDRAIGGGYTF.

This sequence joins TRBV3-1 (or the pseudogene TRBV3-2) and TRBJ1-2; perhaps TRBD1 as D (6 bases). V lost 4 bases and J lost 8, with 14 bases in between. The CDR3 totals 13 residues. Germline CDR1 reads LGHDT; CDR2 reads YNNKEL (reference sequence). The CDR3 sequence is CASSPRGIGGYTF. CDR3 DNA: TGTGCCAGCAGCCCAAGGGGGATTGGGGGCTACACCTTC.

This clone was picked up one time. The junction departs from the called germline gene at one end, perhaps through a read error. The chain has TRBV3-1 (or the pseudogene TRBV3-2) and TRBJ2-7; TRBD2 agrees at 8 bases. The CDR3 contains 12 residues. Germline values: CDR1 LGHDT, CDR2 YNNKEL (reference sequence). The CDR3 sequence is CASRRAGGLASF. CDR3 DNA sequence: TGTGCCAGCAGGCGGGCTGGAGGACTAGCCTCATTC.

This chain uses TRBV18 with TRBJ1-2, with D uncertain. CDR3 length equals 13 residues. V was pared by 2 bases and J by 8 bases, with 12 bases between. Germline CDR1 KGHSH, CDR2 LQKENI. DNA of the CDR3: TGTGCCAGCTCACCAGAGGGAATAAGGGGCTACACCTTC. Translation: CASSPEGIRGYTF.

The chain carries TRBV10-2 and TRBJ2-5; 8 bases are a match to TRBD2. Trimming at V came to 5 bases and at J to 5 bases, leaving 7 bases not matched to a gene. This CDR3 has 14 amino acids. Germline lookup yields CDR1 WSHSY and CDR2 SAAADI. Here the CDR3 reads CASSPRTSWETQYF. The CDR3 DNA is TGCGCCAGCAGTCCGAGGACTAGCTGGGAGACCCAGTACTTC.

This chain connects TRBV9 to TRBJ2-1, with 9 positions matching TRBD2. This CDR3 spans 16 amino acids. J was trimmed by 7 bases and V by 4 bases; bases with no gene match: 12. CDR1 is SGDLS, CDR2 YYNGEE, per germline. CDR3 protein: CASSSSGLAGINEQFF. For the CDR3, the DNA is TGTGCCAGCAGCTCCTCGGGGCTAGCGGGGATAAATGAGCAGTTCTTC.

The chain links TRBV5-1 to TRBJ2-5, with D tentatively TRBD1 (6 bases). The germline V and J ends were trimmed by 6 bases and 10 bases, with 16 bases remaining between them. Germline CDR1 is SGHRS and CDR2 is YFSETQ. CDR3 length equals 12 residues. The CDR3 region has the DNA TGCGCCAGCACCCCGGACAGAGGGATCCAGTACTTC. It encodes CASTPDRGIQYF.

The CDR3 spells CASSIDPGRANTGELFF. For the CDR3, the DNA is TGTGCCAGTAGTATAGATCCCGGCAGGGCGAACACCGGGGAGCTGTTTTTT. This chain uses TRBV19 with TRBJ2-2, with D possibly being TRBD1 (5 bases). Germline values: CDR1 LNHDA, CDR2 SQIVND (reference sequence). The CDR3 loop spans 17 amino acids. V shed 0 bases and J shed 0 bases, with 11 bases lying between them.

CDR3 DNA: TGTGCCAGCAGTGTTAAACTAGCGGGGAGAGGAAATGAGCAGTTCTTC. Protein product: CASSVKLAGRGNEQFF. V and J are TRBV2 and TRBJ2-1, with TRBD2 identical over 10 bases. V dropped 4 bases and J dropped 7; count of bases not matched to a gene: 10. The germline gives CDR1 SNHLY, CDR2 FYNNEI. The CDR3 is made up of 16 amino acids.

On this clone itself: One end of the junction varies from germline; a read error may be responsible. V is TRBV5-1 and J is TRBJ2-2, with TRBD1 as a possible D gene (6 bases). This CDR3 spans 15 amino acids. Looked up from germline, CDR1 is SGHRS and CDR2 is YFSETQ. CDR3 bases: TGCGCCAGCAGCGATGGACAGTCGAAAACCGGGGAGCTGTTTTTT. Protein sequence: CASSDGQSKTGELFF.